One sample yielded the 5 T cell receptor beta chains listed below, sequenced in a study of PD-1 blockade in classical Hodgkin lymphoma. Relapse after autologous stem cell transplantation occurred in every patient, and brentuximab vedotin exposure varied. The data were produced by immunoSEQ multiplex PCR, yet TCRdb's version contains in-frame clones alone and is incomplete. The sample includes 20,000 to 25,000 clones, around 64% of them seen just once. Sample: peripheral blood mononuclear cells (PBMCs), taken at baseline. The receptors were gathered from a human donor with classical Hodgkin lymphoma.

This clone showed up just a few times. The rearrangement links TRBV4-3 to TRBJ1-2, with D unclear. The ends were cut back, 0 bases at V and 5 bases at J, with 16 bases in the middle. Germline V gene sequence: CDR1 LGHNA, CDR2 YSLEER. CDR3 length: 16 residues. The CDR3 spells CASSQDSKTGFYGYTF. The CDR3 coding sequence is TGCGCCAGCAGCCAAGATTCAAAGACTGGATTTTATGGCTACACCTTC.

This clone has more than one count but fewer than ten. V and J are TRBV18 and TRBJ2-7, with D possibly TRBD1 on 6 matching bases. This CDR3 contains 13 residues. The V gene lost 6 bases and the J gene lost 6 bases, with 15 bases spanning the gap. Germline V CDR1 and CDR2: KGHSH, LQKENI. The CDR3 is CASSSRQGSEQYV. The CDR3 region has the DNA TGTGCCAGCTCTTCTAGGCAGGGGAGCGAGCAGTACGTC.

By share of the sample, this clone is medium-sized. The chain carries TRBV19 and TRBJ1-4, with 9 bases aligning to TRBD1. Germline CDR1 and CDR2: LNHDA and SQIVND (reference sequence). CDR3 length: 16 residues. The junction had 6 bases not matched to a gene; V was cut back by 7 bases and J by 0 bases. CDR3 sequence reads: CASKDRGHSTNEKLFF. CDR3 in DNA: TGTGCCAGTAAGGACAGGGGACATTCAACTAATGAAAAACTGTTTTTT.

In this sample, this clone turned up a few times. The CDR3 reads CASSNRRGDGYTF. The CDR3 bases are TGTGCCAGCAGTAACAGAAGGGGCGATGGCTACACCTTC. The rearrangement uses TRBV5-4 and TRBJ1-2; TRBD1 is a possible D gene (5 bases). The CDR3 sequence is 13 residues long. Trimming removed 5 bases from V and 6 bases from J, with 14 bases in between. Germline CDR1 and CDR2: SGHNT and YYREEE (reference sequence).

The chain links TRBV11-3 to TRBJ2-1; TRBD2 agrees at 10 bases. The germline gives CDR1 SGHNT, CDR2 YENEEA. J lost 8 bases, V lost 1 base, and 14 bases had no gene match. CDR3 size: 18 residues. In DNA, the CDR3 is TGTGCCAGCAGCTTAGGTCGGGCTAGCGGGAGTTCGTTCCATGAGCAGTTCTTC. Residues: CASSLGRASGSSFHEQFF.